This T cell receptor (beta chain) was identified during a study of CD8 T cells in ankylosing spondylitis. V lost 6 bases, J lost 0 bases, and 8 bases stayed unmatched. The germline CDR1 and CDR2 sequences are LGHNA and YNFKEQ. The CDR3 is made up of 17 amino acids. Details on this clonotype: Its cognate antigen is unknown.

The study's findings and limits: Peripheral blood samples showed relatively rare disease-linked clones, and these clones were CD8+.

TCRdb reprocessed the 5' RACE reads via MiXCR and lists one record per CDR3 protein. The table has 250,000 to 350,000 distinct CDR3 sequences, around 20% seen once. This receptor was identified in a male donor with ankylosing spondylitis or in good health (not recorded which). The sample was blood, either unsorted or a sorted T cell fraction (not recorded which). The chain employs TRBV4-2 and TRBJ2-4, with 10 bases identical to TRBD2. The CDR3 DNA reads TGTGCCAGCAGTAATCCCGGACTAGCGGTAGCCAAAAACATTCAGTACTTC. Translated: CASSNPGLAVAKNIQYF.